This T cell receptor (beta chain) was identified during a study of patients and donors after allogeneic stem cell transplantation. The CDR3 covers 13 residues. Germline CDR1 reads MNHEY; CDR2 reads SMNVEV (reference sequence). V trimming: 4 bases; J trimming: 9 bases; junction bases outside the gene matches: 6. TCRdb reprocessed the RT-PCR reads via MiXCR and lists one record per CDR3 protein. The data show around 90,000 distinct CDR3 sequences, about 48% seen once. Sequenced material: blood, either unsorted or a sorted T cell fraction (not recorded which). This TCR derives from a human donor who was either an allogeneic HSCT recipient or a stem cell or donor lymphocyte infusion donor (not recorded which). It is not recorded whose cells these are; they may come from a transplant donor. This chain links TRBV27 with TRBJ1-1; 9 bases match TRBD1. CDR3 bases: TGTGCCAGCAGTTCGGGACAGGGCCTCAAAGCTTTCTTT. Translated, it gives CASSSGQGLKAFF.